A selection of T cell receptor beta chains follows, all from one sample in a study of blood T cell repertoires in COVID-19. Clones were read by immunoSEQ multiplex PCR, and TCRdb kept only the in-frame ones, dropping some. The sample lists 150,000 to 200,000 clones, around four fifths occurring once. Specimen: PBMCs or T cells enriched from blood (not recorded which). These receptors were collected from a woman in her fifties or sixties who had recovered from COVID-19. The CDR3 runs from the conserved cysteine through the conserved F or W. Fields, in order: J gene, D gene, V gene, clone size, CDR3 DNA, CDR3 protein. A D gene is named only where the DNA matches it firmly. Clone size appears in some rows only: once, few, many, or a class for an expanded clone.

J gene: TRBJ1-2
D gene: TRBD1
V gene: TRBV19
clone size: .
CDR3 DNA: TGTGCCAGTAGTGGGCTGGACAGGACCAACTATGGCTACACCTTC
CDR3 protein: CASSGLDRTNYGYTF

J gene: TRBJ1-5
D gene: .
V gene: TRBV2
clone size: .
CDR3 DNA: TGTGCCAGCTTGAGAGATAGCAATCAGCCCCAGCATTTT
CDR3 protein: CASLRDSNQPQHF

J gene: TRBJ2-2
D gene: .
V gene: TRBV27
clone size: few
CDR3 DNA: TGTGCCAGCAGTTTAGGACAAAACACCGGGGAGCTGTTTTTT
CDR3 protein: CASSLGQNTGELFF

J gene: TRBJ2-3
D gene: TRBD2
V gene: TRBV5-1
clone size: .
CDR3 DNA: TGCGCCAGCAGCTCCCCTGGACTAGCGGATACGTGGAGCACAGATACGCAGTATTTT
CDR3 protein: CASSSPGLADTWSTDTQYF

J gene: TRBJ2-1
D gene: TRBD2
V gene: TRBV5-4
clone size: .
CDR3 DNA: TGTGCCAGCAGGACTAGCGGGAGCTCCTACAATGAGCAGTTCTTC
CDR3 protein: CASRTSGSSYNEQFF

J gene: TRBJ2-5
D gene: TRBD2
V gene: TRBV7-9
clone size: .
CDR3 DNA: TGTGCCAGCAGCCATCCAGCGGGGGGTGGGACCCAGTACTTC
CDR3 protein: CASSHPAGGGTQYF

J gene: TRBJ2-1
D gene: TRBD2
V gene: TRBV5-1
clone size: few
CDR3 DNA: TGCGCCAGCAGCTTGGCGGCGACTAGCGGGGGGGCGGTCCATGAGCAGTTCTTC
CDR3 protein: CASSLAATSGGAVHEQFF

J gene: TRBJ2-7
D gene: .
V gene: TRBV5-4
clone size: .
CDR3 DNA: TGTGCCAGCAGCTTTGTCTCGGGAGAGCAGTACTTC
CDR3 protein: CASSFVSGEQYF

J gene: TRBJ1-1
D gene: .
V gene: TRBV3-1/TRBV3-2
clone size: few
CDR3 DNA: TGTGCCAGCAGCCACGGGGGTCGAACTGAAGCTTTCTTT
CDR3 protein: CASSHGGRTEAFF

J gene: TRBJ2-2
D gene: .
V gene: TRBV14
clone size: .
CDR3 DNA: TGTGCCAGCAGCCAAGTGTCCGGGTCCGGGGAGCTGTTTTTT
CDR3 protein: CASSQVSGSGELFF

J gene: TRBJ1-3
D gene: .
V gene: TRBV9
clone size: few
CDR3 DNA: TGTGCCAGCAGCGTAGCTCTACAGGGCTCTGGAAACACCATATATTTT
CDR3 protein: CASSVALQGSGNTIYF

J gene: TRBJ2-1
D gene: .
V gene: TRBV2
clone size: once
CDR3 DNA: TGTGCCAGCAGTGAAGGCCCAATCCGGGGGCAGTTCTTC
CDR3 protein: CASSEGPIRGQFF

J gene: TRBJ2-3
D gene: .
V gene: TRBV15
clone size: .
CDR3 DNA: TGTGCCACCAGCAGAGCACCATACGGCGGCGCAGATACGCAGTATTTT
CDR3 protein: CATSRAPYGGADTQYF

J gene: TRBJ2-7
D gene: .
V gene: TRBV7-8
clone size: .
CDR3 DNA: TGTGCCAGCAGCCCTTCCGCGGGGCCCCTTGGGAACGAGCAGTACTTC
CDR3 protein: CASSPSAGPLGNEQYF

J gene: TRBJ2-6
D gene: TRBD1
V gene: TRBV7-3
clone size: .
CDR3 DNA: TGTGCCAGCAGCCATGGGACAGGGGGCTCTGGGGCCAACGTCCTGACTTTC
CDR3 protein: CASSHGTGGSGANVLTF

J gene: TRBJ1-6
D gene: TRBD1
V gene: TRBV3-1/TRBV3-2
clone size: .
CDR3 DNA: TGTGCCAGCAGCGCCGGACAGGGACATAATTCACCCCTCCACTTT
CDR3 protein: CASSAGQGHNSPLHF

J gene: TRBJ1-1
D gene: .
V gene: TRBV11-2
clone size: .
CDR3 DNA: TGTGCCAGCAGCCCCACGGGAGGGGCCTTTATGAACACTGAAGCTTTCTTT
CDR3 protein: CASSPTGGAFMNTEAFF

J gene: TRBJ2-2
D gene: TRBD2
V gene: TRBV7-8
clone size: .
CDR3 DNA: TGTGCCAGCAGCTTAGTTAGTCTAGCGGGGTACACCGGGGAGCTGTTTTTT
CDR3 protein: CASSLVSLAGYTGELFF

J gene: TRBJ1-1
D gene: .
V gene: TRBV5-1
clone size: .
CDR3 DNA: TGCGCCAGCAGACAACAGAACCTAGGGGGTGAAGCTTTCTTT
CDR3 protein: CASRQQNLGGEAFF

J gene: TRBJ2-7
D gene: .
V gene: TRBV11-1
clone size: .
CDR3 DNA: TGTGCCAGCAGCTTTACGGGACTGGCCGAGCAGTACTTC
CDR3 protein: CASSFTGLAEQYF

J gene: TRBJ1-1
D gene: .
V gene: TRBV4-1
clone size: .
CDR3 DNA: TGCGCCAGCAGCCAAGATTCCAGGGTAAAAAACACTGAAGCTTTCTTT
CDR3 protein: CASSQDSRVKNTEAFF

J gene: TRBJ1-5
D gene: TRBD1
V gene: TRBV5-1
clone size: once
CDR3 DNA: TGCGCCAGCAGCTTGAGGGACAGGTACATGCCCCAGCATTTT
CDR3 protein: CASSLRDRYMPQHF

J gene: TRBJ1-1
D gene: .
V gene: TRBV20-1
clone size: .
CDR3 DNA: TGCAGTGCGAGTCTCCAGGTGAACACTGAAGCTTTCTTT
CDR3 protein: CSASLQVNTEAFF

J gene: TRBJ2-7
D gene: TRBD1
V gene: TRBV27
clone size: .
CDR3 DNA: TGTGCCAGCAGCCCCGGGCCGTGGACAGGGAGCTACGAGCAGTACTTC
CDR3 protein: CASSPGPWTGSYEQYF

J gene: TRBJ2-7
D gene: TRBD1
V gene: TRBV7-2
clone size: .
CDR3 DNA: TGTGCCAGCAGCTTAGATGCAGGGGGTGCCTACGAGCAGTACTTC
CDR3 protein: CASSLDAGGAYEQYF